The sequence of this T cell receptor (beta chain) was determined in a study of cytomegalovirus exposure and HLA in healthy donors. Turning to the study itself: A subsequent analysis stated that the 100 to 150 validation repertoires were run on the same platform as the approximately 660 first-cohort repertoires. Study results and caveats: A subsequent analysis found that TCR clusters from the first cohort also tended to co-occur in the 90 to 150 validation repertoires, with about 94% of cluster scores above 0. In vitro work confirmed that three CMV-associated chains recognize CMV antigens. Reportedly, diagnosis of cytomegalovirus status by the classifier showed high specificity and sensitivity.

Trimming shortened V by 2 bases and J by 6 bases, and 7 bases separated the two germline ends. The CDR3 loop spans 12 amino acids. Per germline, CDR1 MNHNY and CDR2 SVGAGI (reference sequence). Assay used: immunoSEQ multiplex PCR; TCRdb lists only in-frame clones, some missing. The sample lists approximately 240,000 clones, under 95% occurring once. In regard to this clone: Its antigen is still unknown.

The chain is built from TRBV6-6 and TRBJ1-2, with D possibly matching TRBD1 (6 bases). This clonotype was obtained from a woman younger than 30 in good health and CMV-seronegative. Sequenced: PBMCs. CDR3 DNA sequence: TGTGCCAGCAGTTACAACAGGGATGGCTACACCTTC. It codes for CASSYNRDGYTF.